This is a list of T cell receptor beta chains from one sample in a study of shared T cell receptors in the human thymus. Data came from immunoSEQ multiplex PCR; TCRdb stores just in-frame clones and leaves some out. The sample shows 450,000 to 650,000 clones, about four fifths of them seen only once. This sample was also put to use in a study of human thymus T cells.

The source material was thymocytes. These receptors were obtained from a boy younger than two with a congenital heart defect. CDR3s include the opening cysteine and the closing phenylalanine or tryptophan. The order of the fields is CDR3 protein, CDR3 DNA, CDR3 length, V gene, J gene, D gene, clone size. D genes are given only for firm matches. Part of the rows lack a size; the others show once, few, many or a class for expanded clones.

cdr3_aa: CASSFGTSGSLGDTQYF
cdr3_nt: TGCGCCAGCAGCTTTGGGACTAGCGGGAGCCTAGGAGATACGCAGTATTTT
cdr3_length: 17
v_call: TRBV5-1
j_call: TRBJ2-3
d_call: TRBD2
clone_size: few

cdr3_aa: CASSERPGQGINEQYF
cdr3_nt: TGTGCCAGCAGTGAACGGCCGGGACAGGGGATCAACGAGCAGTACTTC
cdr3_length: 16
v_call: TRBV2
j_call: TRBJ2-7
d_call: TRBD1
clone_size: NA

cdr3_aa: CASSSRPGGEVYGYTF
cdr3_nt: TGTGCCAGCAGTTCGCGGCCGGGAGGGGAGGTCTATGGCTACACCTTC
cdr3_length: 16
v_call: TRBV6-5
j_call: TRBJ1-2
d_call: NA
clone_size: once

cdr3_aa: CASSQGGTGELFF
cdr3_nt: TGTGCCAGCAGCCAAGGCGGGACCGGGGAGCTGTTTTTT
cdr3_length: 13
v_call: TRBV14
j_call: TRBJ2-2
d_call: NA
clone_size: NA

cdr3_aa: CSVEDRGGRAGDTQYF
cdr3_nt: TGCAGCGTTGAAGATCGGGGCGGGAGGGCCGGTGATACGCAGTATTTT
cdr3_length: 16
v_call: TRBV29-1
j_call: TRBJ2-3
d_call: TRBD2
clone_size: NA

cdr3_aa: CASSEPGTDSSGANVLTF
cdr3_nt: TGTGCCAGCAGTGAACCCGGGACGGACAGCTCTGGGGCCAACGTCCTGACTTTC
cdr3_length: 18
v_call: TRBV6-1
j_call: TRBJ2-6
d_call: NA
clone_size: NA

cdr3_aa: CASSQDREESCEQYF
cdr3_nt: TGTGCCAGCAGCCAGGACAGGGAAGAGTCCTGCGAGCAGTACTTC
cdr3_length: 15
v_call: TRBV7-2
j_call: TRBJ2-7
d_call: TRBD1
clone_size: NA

cdr3_aa: CASSSKTSGRGKQKETQYF
cdr3_nt: TGTGCCAGCAGCTCGAAGACTAGCGGGAGGGGGAAACAAAAAGAGACCCAGTACTTC
cdr3_length: 19
v_call: TRBV7-2
j_call: TRBJ2-5
d_call: TRBD2
clone_size: NA

cdr3_aa: CASSRAPDRGRNTGELFF
cdr3_nt: TGTGCCAGCAGTCGAGCACCGGACAGGGGAAGGAACACCGGGGAGCTGTTTTTT
cdr3_length: 18
v_call: TRBV27
j_call: TRBJ2-2
d_call: TRBD1
clone_size: NA

cdr3_aa: CASSSRPRLNTEAFF
cdr3_nt: TGTGCCAGCAGCTCGAGGCCCCGTCTGAACACTGAAGCTTTCTTT
cdr3_length: 15
v_call: TRBV5-6
j_call: TRBJ1-1
d_call: NA
clone_size: once

cdr3_aa: CASRETGTETQYF
cdr3_nt: TGTGCCAGCAGGGAGACAGGGACAGAGACCCAGTACTTC
cdr3_length: 13
v_call: TRBV6-5
j_call: TRBJ2-5
d_call: TRBD1
clone_size: NA

cdr3_aa: CASSSFRRGVTQYF
cdr3_nt: TGTGCCAGCAGCTCATTCCGCAGGGGAGTGACGCAGTATTTT
cdr3_length: 14
v_call: TRBV7-2
j_call: TRBJ2-3
d_call: NA
clone_size: NA

cdr3_aa: CASSLGMRGTGELFF
cdr3_nt: TGTGCCAGCAGCTTGGGAATGAGGGGGACCGGGGAGCTGTTTTTT
cdr3_length: 15
v_call: TRBV7-9
j_call: TRBJ2-2
d_call: NA
clone_size: NA

cdr3_aa: CASSLEGLAGGGPYNEQFF
cdr3_nt: TGTGCCAGCAGCTTGGAGGGACTAGCGGGAGGGGGCCCCTACAATGAGCAGTTCTTC
cdr3_length: 19
v_call: TRBV5-6
j_call: TRBJ2-1
d_call: TRBD2
clone_size: NA

cdr3_aa: CASMTSGGTGELFF
cdr3_nt: TGTGCCAGTATGACATCCGGGGGGACCGGGGAGCTGTTTTTT
cdr3_length: 14
v_call: TRBV19
j_call: TRBJ2-2
d_call: TRBD2
clone_size: once

cdr3_aa: CASSQRRRELNEQFF
cdr3_nt: TGCGCCAGCAGCCAGCGGAGGCGGGAGCTCAATGAGCAGTTCTTC
cdr3_length: 15
v_call: TRBV4-3
j_call: TRBJ2-1
d_call: TRBD2
clone_size: NA

cdr3_aa: CASSASEAPLAKNIQYF
cdr3_nt: TGTGCCAGTAGTGCCAGTGAGGCCCCTCTAGCCAAAAACATTCAGTACTTC
cdr3_length: 17
v_call: TRBV19
j_call: TRBJ2-4
d_call: NA
clone_size: few

cdr3_aa: CASSEARLVGTDTQYF
cdr3_nt: TGTGCCAGCAGTGAAGCAAGACTAGTAGGCACAGATACGCAGTATTTT
cdr3_length: 16
v_call: TRBV6-1
j_call: TRBJ2-3
d_call: NA
clone_size: NA